This entry describes one T cell receptor (beta chain). Antigen unknown. The data originate from a study of blood T cells in healthy people across ages. General study findings and limits: Among T cells, TCR beta diversity per million cells dropped roughly linearly as age rose.

The use of a sample-barcoded 5' primer and a J-beta primer mix characterized a second PCR of about 7 to 12 cycles. Every sample produced at least 3 million CDR3-containing paired-end reads. TCRdb called the 5' RACE reads again in MiXCR, with one record for every CDR3 protein. The top ten clones hold 20% of a sample with roughly 790,000 distinct CDR3 sequences, more than 40% of them seen once. This CDR3 has 12 residues. Germline-derived CDR1 and CDR2 are DFQATT and SNEGSKA (reference sequence). Trimming removed 0 bases at V and 7 bases at J, with 7 bases between. The chain links TRBV20-1 to TRBJ2-1; D uncertain. The sequenced sample consisted of blood. The sequence came from a woman aged 60-75 years in good health. CDR3 sequence: CSARDLVNEQFF. The DNA for the CDR3 is TGCAGTGCTAGAGATTTGGTTAATGAGCAGTTCTTC.